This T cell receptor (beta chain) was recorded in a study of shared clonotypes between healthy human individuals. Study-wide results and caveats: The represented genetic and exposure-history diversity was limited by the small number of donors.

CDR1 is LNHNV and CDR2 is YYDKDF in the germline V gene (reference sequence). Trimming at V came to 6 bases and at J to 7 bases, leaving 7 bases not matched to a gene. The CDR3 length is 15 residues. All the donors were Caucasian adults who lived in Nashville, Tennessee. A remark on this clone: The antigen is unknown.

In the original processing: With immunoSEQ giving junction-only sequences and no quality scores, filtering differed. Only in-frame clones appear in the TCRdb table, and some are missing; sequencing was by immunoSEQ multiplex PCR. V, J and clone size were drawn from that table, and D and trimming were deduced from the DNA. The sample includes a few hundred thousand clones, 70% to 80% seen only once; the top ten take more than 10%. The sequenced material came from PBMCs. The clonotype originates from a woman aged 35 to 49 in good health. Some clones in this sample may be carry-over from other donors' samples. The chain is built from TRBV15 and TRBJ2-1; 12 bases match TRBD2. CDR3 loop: CATSMTSGSLNEQFF. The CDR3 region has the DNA TGTGCCACCAGTATGACTAGCGGGAGTTTGAATGAGCAGTTCTTC.